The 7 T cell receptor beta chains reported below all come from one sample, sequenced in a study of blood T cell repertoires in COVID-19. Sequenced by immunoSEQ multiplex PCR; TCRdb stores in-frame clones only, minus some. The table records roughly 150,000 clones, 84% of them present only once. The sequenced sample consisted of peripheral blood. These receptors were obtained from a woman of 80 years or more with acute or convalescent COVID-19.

CDR3: CASSFWQNYGYTF. CDR3 bases: TGTGCCAGCAGTTTTTGGCAGAACTATGGCTACACCTTC. This chain uses TRBV28 with TRBJ1-2, with no clear D. CDR1 and CDR2 from the germline V gene are MDHEN and SYDVKM. The CDR3 sequence is 13 residues long. The V gene lost 3 bases and the J gene lost 2 bases, with 7 bases spanning the gap.

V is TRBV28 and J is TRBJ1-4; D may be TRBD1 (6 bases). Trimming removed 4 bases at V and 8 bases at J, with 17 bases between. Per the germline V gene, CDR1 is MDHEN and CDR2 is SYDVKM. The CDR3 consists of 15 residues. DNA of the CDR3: TGTGCCAGCAGTTCCCGGGGCAGGGGTAACGAAAAACTGTTTTTT. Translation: CASSSRGRGNEKLFF.

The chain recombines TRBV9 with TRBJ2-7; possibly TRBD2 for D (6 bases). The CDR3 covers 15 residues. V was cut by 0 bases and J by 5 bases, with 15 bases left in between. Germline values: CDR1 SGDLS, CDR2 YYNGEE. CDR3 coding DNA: TGTGCCAGCAGCGTAGGCGGACTATCGACCAACGAGCAGTACTTC. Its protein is CASSVGGLSTNEQYF.

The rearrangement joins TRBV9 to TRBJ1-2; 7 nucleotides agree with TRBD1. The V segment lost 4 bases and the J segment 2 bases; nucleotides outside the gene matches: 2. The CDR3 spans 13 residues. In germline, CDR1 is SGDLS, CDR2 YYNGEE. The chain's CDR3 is CASSLQGNYGYTF. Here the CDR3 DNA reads TGTGCCAGCAGCCTACAGGGGAACTATGGCTACACCTTC.

CDR3 bases: TGCGCCAGCAGCCCGGGGGAGGTCAGGACCCAGTACTTC. This encodes CASSPGEVRTQYF. The chain recombines TRBV5-1 with TRBJ2-5; perhaps TRBD2 as D (6 bases). The CDR3 length is 13 residues. Germline CDR1 SGHRS, CDR2 YFSETQ. With 4 bases removed from V and 7 bases from J, the gap between germline ends came to 14 bases.

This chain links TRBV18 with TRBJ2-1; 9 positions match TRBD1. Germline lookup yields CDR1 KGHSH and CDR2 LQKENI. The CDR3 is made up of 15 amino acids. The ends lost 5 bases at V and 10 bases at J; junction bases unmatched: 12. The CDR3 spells CASSMETGTGNEQFF. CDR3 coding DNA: TGTGCCAGCTCAATGGAAACCGGGACAGGGAACGAGCAGTTCTTC.

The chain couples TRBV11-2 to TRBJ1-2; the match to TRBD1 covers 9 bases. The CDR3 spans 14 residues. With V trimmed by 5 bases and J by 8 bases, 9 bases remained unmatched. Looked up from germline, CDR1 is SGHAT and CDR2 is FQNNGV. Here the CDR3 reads CASSPQTGGGGYTF. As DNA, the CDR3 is TGTGCCAGCAGCCCGCAGACAGGGGGAGGGGGCTACACCTTC.